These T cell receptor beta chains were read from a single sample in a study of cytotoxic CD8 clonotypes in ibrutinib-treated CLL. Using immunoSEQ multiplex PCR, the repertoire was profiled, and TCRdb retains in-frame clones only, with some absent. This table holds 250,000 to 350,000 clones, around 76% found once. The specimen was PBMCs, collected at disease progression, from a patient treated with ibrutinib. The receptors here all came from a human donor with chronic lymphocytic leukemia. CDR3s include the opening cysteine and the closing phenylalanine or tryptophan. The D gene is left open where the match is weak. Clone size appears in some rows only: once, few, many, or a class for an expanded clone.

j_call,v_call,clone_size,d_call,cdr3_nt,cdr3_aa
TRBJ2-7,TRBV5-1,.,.,TGCGCCAGCAGCCCTGGGAAAATAGCCTACGAGCAGTACTTC,CASSPGKIAYEQYF
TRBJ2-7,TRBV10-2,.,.,TGCGCCAGCAAGGTAGATCCGGACTCCTACGAGCAGTACTTC,CASKVDPDSYEQYF
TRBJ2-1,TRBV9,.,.,TGTGCCAGCAGCGTTGGTGGGGGGCCCTCTGGTGAGCAGTTCTTC,CASSVGGGPSGEQFF
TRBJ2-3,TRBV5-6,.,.,TGTGCCAGCAGCTTGAGAGTGGGGCCTAGCACAGATACGCAGTATTTT,CASSLRVGPSTDTQYF
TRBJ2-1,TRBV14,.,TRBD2,TGTGCCAGCAGCCGTCCGGGACTAGCGGGGGACGAGCAGTTCTTC,CASSRPGLAGDEQFF
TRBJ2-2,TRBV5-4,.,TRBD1,TGTGCCAGCAGCTTGGATCCGGGACAGGGGCAGCTGTTTTTT,CASSLDPGQGQLFF
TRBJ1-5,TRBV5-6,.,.,TGTGCCAGCAGCTCATACAGGGTTAGCAATCAGCCCCAGCATTTT,CASSSYRVSNQPQHF
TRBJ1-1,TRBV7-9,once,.,TGTGCCAGCAGCTTAGTAAATGAAGCTTTCTTT,CASSLVNEAFF
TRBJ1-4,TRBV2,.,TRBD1,TGTGCCAGCAGCGGAAGGGACAGGGCAGCAACTAATGAAAAACTGTTTTTT,CASSGRDRAATNEKLFF
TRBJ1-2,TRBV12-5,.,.,TGTGCTAGTGGTTTGGGCCGGGGGGGGCGCTTCTATGGCTACACCTTC,CASGLGRGGRFYGYTF
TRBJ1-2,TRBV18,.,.,TGTGCCAGCTCACCACCGGCAGGTCCTGGGAACTATGGCTACACCTTC,CASSPPAGPGNYGYTF
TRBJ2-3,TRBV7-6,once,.,TGTGCCAGCAGCTTGGACCCTTTGCAGGATACGCAGTATTTT,CASSLDPLQDTQYF
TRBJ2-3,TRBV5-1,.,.,TGCGCCAGCAGCTTGACGGTGGGAATACGCACAGATACGCAGTATTTT,CASSLTVGIRTDTQYF
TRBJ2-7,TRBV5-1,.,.,TGCGCCAGCAGCCACTCCTACGAGCAGTACTTC,CASSHSYEQYF
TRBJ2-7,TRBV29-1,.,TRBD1,TGCAGCACCAGGACAGGGCTATCCTACGAGCAGTACTTC,CSTRTGLSYEQYF
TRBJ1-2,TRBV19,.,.,TGTGCCAGTAGTATAGTGGGAACAGGAGCTACTAACTATGGCTACACCTTC,CASSIVGTGATNYGYTF
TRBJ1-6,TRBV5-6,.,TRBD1,TGTGCCAGCAGCGTAGACAGGGTACGGAATTCACCCCTCCACTTT,CASSVDRVRNSPLHF
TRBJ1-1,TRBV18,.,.,TGTGCCAGCTCACCAAAGAAAGGACCCGGGACTGAAGCTTTCTTT,CASSPKKGPGTEAFF